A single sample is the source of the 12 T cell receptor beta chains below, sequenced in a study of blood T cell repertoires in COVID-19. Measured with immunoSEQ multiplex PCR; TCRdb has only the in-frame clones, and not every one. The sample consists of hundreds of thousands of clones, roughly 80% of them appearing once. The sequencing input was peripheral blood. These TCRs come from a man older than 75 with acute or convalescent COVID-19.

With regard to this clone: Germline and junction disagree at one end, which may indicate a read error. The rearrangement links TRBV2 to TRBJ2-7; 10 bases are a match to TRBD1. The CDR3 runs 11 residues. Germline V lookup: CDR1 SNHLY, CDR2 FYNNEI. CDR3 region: CASSLRQGARF. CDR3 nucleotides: TGTGCCAGCAGTCTAAGACAGGGGGCACGCTTC.

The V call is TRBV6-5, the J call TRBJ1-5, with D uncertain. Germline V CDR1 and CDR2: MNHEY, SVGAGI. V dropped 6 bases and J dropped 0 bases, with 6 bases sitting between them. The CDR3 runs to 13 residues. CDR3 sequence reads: CASRRSSNQPQHF. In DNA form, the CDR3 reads TGTGCCAGCAGGCGGAGTAGCAATCAGCCCCAGCATTTT.

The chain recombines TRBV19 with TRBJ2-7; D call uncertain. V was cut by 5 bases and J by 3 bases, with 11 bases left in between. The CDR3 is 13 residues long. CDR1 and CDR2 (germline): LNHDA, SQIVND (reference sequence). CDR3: CASSSLYSYEQYF. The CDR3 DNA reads TGTGCCAGTAGTTCCCTCTATAGCTACGAGCAGTACTTC.

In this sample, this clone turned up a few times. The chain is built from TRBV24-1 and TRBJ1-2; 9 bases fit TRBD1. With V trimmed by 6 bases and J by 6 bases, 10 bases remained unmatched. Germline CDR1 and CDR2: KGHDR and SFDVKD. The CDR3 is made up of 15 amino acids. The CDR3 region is CATSQPGQGVNGYTF. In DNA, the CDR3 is TGTGCCACCAGTCAACCGGGACAGGGAGTAAATGGCTACACCTTC.

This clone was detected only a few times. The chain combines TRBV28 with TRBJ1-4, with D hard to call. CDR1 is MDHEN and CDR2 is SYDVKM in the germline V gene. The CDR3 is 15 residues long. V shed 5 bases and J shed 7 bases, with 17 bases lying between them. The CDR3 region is CASSPTTPQSEKLFF. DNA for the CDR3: TGTGCCAGCAGTCCCACGACACCCCAGAGTGAAAAACTGTTTTTT.

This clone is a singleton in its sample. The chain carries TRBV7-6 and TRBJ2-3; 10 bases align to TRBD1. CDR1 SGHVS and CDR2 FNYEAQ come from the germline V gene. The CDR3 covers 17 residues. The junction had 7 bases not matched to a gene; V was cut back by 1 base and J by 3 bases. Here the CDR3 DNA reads TGTGCCAGCAGCTTAGACCCGGACAGGGGGGGGACAGATACGCAGTATTTT. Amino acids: CASSLDPDRGGTDTQYF.

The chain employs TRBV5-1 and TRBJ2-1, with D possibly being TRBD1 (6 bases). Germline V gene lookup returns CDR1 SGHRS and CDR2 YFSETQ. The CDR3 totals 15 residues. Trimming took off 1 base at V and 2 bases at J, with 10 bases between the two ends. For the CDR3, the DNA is TGCGCCAGCAGCTTGCAAGGGGGACCCTACAATGAGCAGTTCTTC. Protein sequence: CASSLQGGPYNEQFF.

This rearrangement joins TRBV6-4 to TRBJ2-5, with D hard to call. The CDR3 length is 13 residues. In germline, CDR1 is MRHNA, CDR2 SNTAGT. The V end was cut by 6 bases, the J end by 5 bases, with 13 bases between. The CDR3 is CASSDLPGETQYF. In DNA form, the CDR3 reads TGTGCCAGCAGCGACCTCCCCGGGGAGACCCAGTACTTC.

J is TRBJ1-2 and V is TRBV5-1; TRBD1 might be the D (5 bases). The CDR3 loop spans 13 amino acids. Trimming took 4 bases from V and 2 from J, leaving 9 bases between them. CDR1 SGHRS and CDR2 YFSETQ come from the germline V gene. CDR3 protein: CASSVEGNYGYTF. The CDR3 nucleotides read TGCGCCAGCAGCGTGGAGGGGAACTATGGCTACACCTTC. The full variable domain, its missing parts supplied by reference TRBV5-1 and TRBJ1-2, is KAGVTQTPRYLIKTRGQQVTLSCSPISGHRSVSWYQQTPGQGLQFLFEYFSETQRNKGNFPGRFSGRQFSNSRSEMNVSTLELGDSALYLCASSVEGNYGYTFGSGTRLTVV.

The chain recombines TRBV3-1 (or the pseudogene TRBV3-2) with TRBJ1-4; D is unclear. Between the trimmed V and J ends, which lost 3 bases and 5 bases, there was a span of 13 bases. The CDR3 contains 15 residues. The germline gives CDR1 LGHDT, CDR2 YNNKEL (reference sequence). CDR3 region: CASSHTSRGNEKLFF. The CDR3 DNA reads TGTGCCAGCAGCCATACGTCTAGAGGGAATGAAAAACTGTTTTTT.

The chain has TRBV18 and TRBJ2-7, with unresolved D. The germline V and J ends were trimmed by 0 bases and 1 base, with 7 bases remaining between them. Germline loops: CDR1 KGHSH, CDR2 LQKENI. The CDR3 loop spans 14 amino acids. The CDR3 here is CASSPPNLSYEQYF. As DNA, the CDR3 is TGTGCCAGCTCACCACCGAACTTATCCTACGAGCAGTACTTC.

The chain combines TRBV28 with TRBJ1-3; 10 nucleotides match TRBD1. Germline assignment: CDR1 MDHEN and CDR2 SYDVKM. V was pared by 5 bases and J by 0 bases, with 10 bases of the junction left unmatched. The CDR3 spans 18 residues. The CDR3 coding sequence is TGTGCCAGCAGTGGACCGGGACAGGGGTCGTTCTCTGGAAACACCATATATTTT. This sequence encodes CASSGPGQGSFSGNTIYF.